This TCR beta chain was sequenced during a study of T cell responses to AZD1222 COVID-19 vaccine (dated by TCRdb to the early 2020s). The study in broad terms: A total of about 230 trial participants underwent TCR sequencing, of whom some 210 received two doses of AZD1222 and 26 received two doses of the MenACWY control vaccine. Enrollment into the trials was organized by age into subgroups of 18-55, 56-69 and 70-plus years, and those subgroups contained roughly 140, 27 and 60 TCR-sequenced participants, respectively.

Read against the paper, the sample's time point label means: about 28 days (+/-7) after the second vaccine dose. The treatment or condition label of this sample denotes: meningococcal conjugate vaccine given as trial control. The vaccinee samples were drawn from two UK trials, COV001 and COV002, one of which was a single-blind randomized controlled phase 2/3 trial testing AZD1222 (ChAdOx1 nCoV-19) in healthy adults. For TCRbeta chain sequencing, PBMC samples were collected from trial participants at day 0 and at day 28 after the second dose. What the research found in general, with its limitations: CD4 TCRs associated with the vaccine covered the entire spike protein, and the dominant responses were in regions 160-218 and 743-854. Because no samples from the day 14 peak response were available, repertoires could be characterized only after the peak T cell response. Reportedly, almost half of the unique spike-specific TCRs recognized epitopes lying outside the regions that are mutated in the B.1.351 and B.1.1.7 variants. Only five or six AZD1222 recipients were SARS-CoV-2 seropositive at baseline, limiting conclusions about previously exposed vaccinees. A significant rise in spike-specific TCR breadth and depth was observed after two AZD1222 doses relative to day 0 and relative to MenACWY recipients. The 56-69-year group was small, and its depth increase did not reach significance, likely because of low power. Participants were mostly white British, with more females than males. The authors suggested clonal diversity may have been underestimated.

Via the germline V gene, CDR1 is SGHRS and CDR2 YFSETQ. Taken from cysteine to phenylalanine, the CDR3 has 15 residues. The read is trimmed to its CDR3 DNA, 45 bases read in frame from base 1. V and J lose 0 bases and 3 bases, and a span of 12 bases separates them. The CDR3 regions of human TCRbeta chains were analyzed by immunosequencing. The original methods were these. TCRs in the repertoires were matched against a reference library of SARS-CoV-2-specific TCRs that had been generated with the MIRA antigen-specificity platform. Breadth was defined as the fraction of unique TCRs that were SARS-CoV-2-associated, and depth was defined as the fraction of total T cells that were SARS-CoV-2-associated. Each spike-specific TCR was assigned to its reactive spike region and to a CD4 or CD8 class using the MIRA data. Log10-transformed breadth and depth values were compared by one-way ANOVA with Sidak's multiple comparisons tests. Sourced from immuneACCESS, this table was stored by TCRdb with only in-frame sequences that have V and J called. A share of the clones is absent; for the studies checked, an unresolved V gene accounts for under half, and the remainder has no known explanation. That table supplies the V and J calls and clone size; D and trimming were determined from the DNA. In all, the sample holds some 180,000 clones, and approximately 94% of those were seen once. The ten largest account for 3.6% of the sample.

Concerning this clone: The antigen it recognizes is unknown. Base qualities were left out, and no much larger clone turns up one base away.

The receptor was derived from an adult who received the MenACWY meningococcal vaccine as a control. The chain is encoded by TRBV5-1 joined to TRBJ1-2; tentative D gene TRBD1, with 6 bases matching. Specimen: peripheral blood, collected 28 days after the second dose of the MenACWY control vaccine. The CDR3 in this case is CASSLAGGRDYGYTF. The DNA reads TGCGCCAGCAGCTTGGCGGGGGGCAGAGACTATGGCTACACCTTC.